Below are 8 T cell receptor beta chains sequenced from a single sample in a study of molecular identifiers for immune sequencing clone quantification. Each CDR3 protein is one row after TCRdb ran MiXCR on the PCR reads. The table lists about 640,000 distinct CDR3 sequences, less than 20% of them singletons. The source material was naive CD8+ T cells from blood, with Jurkat cell RNA spiked in. Subset: FACS-sorted CD8+CD4-CCR7+CD45RA+ naive T cells. These TCRs come from a human donor in good health. Some libraries in this study had Jurkat cell RNA spiked in.

This clonotype was counted between two and nine times. The J gene is TRBJ2-1, the V gene TRBV7-2, with 8 bases that match TRBD1. V shed 5 bases and J 2 bases; nucleotides not matched to a gene: 2. CDR3 length equals 14 residues. The germline CDR1 and CDR2 sequences are SGHTA and FQGNSA. In DNA, the CDR3 is TGTGCCAGCAGCCAGGGGGCGGCCTACAATGAGCAGTTCTTC. Translating it yields CASSQGAAYNEQFF.

The chain links TRBV12-3 or TRBV12-4 to TRBJ2-1, with D hard to call. There are 15 residues in the CDR3. V was pared by 3 bases and J by 6 bases, with 15 bases between. The CDR3 spells CASSLGAATSNEQFF. The CDR3 DNA sequence: TGTGCCAGCAGTTTGGGTGCGGCTACCTCCAATGAGCAGTTCTTC.

On this clonotype itself: This may be a read error, as it is one base from a much larger clone. The chain is built from TRBV19 and TRBJ1-5, with 7 bases aligning to TRBD1. This CDR3 contains 15 residues. Germline V lookup: CDR1 LNHDA, CDR2 SQIVND (reference sequence). CDR3 coding DNA: TGTGCCAGTAGACTGACAGGGCTTAACAATCAGCCCCGGCATTTT. This sequence encodes CASRLTGLNNQPRHF.

This clonotype was detected many times. The chain combines TRBV13 with TRBJ2-3; no firm D call. The CDR3 covers 14 residues. The germline gives CDR1 PRHDT, CDR2 FYEKMQ (reference sequence). The germline V and J ends were trimmed by 4 bases and 3 bases, with 11 bases remaining between them. The CDR3 reads CASSSILGTDTQYF. The CDR3 DNA reads as TGTGCCAGCAGCTCAATATTGGGAACAGATACGCAGTATTTT.

This chain joins TRBV5-5 and TRBJ2-7; 7 bases agree with TRBD1. CDR3 length equals 15 residues. J lost 2 bases, V lost 0 bases, and 5 bases had no gene match. Germline loops: CDR1 SGHKS, CDR2 YYEKEE (reference sequence). Here the CDR3 reads CASSLEFRGTYEQYF. The CDR3 nucleotides read TGTGCCAGCAGCTTGGAGTTCAGGGGGACCTACGAGCAGTACTTC.

The sample holds a few counts of this clonotype. The V and J genes are TRBV4-1 and TRBJ2-1; no reliable D call. This CDR3 has 13 residues. From germline, CDR1 is MGHRA and CDR2 YSYEKL. V was trimmed by 4 bases and J by 7 bases, leaving 11 bases between them. CDR3 coding DNA: TGCGCCAGCAGCCTGCTTAGTGGGAATGAGCAGTTCTTC. It codes for CASSLLSGNEQFF.

This clonotype came up a few times. V usage is TRBV5-1 and J usage is TRBJ1-3; D possibly corresponds to TRBD1 (6 bases). V was pared by 4 bases and J by 2 bases, with 16 bases between. CDR3 size: 16 residues. Germline loops: CDR1 SGHRS, CDR2 YFSETQ. This CDR3 is CASSTRTGRTGNTIYF. The DNA of the CDR3 is TGCGCCAGCAGCACCCGTACAGGGCGGACTGGAAACACCATATATTTT.

Remarks on this clonotype: A read error is possible here, since a much larger clone lies one base away. V usage is TRBV6-5 and J usage is TRBJ1-1; 7 bases agree with TRBD1. CDR1 and CDR2 from the germline V gene are MNHEY and SVGAGI. Trimming cost V 2 bases and J 6 bases; bases outside gene matches: 9. The CDR3 has 15 amino acids. This chain's CDR3 is CASSYRQGFPAEAFF. CDR3 nucleotides: TGTGCCAGCAGTTACAGACAGGGATTTCCTGCTGAAGCTTTCTTT.